A selection of T cell receptor beta chains follows, all from one sample in a study of blood T cell repertoires in COVID-19. Using immunoSEQ multiplex PCR, the repertoire was profiled, and TCRdb retains in-frame clones only, with some absent. The sample yields 400,000 to 450,000 clones, around 87% seen once. Sequenced: PBMCs or T cells enriched from blood (not recorded which). These receptors originate from a man aged 25 to 40 who had recovered from COVID-19. Each CDR3 is given with its conserved first and last residue. Fields, in order: CDR3 protein, CDR3 DNA, clone size, J gene, CDR3 length, V gene, D gene. A D gene is named only where the DNA matches it firmly. Clone sizes are given selectively: once, few, many, or a class where the clone is expanded.

CDR3: CASGPPGLANEQFF
DNA: TGTGCCAGCGGACCCCCGGGACTAGCTAATGAGCAGTTCTTC
size: .
J: TRBJ2-1
length: 14
V: TRBV2
D: TRBD2

CDR3: CAWSTTGLNEKLFF
DNA: TGTGCCTGGAGTACCACGGGACTGAATGAAAAACTGTTTTTT
size: many
J: TRBJ1-4
length: 14
V: TRBV30
D: .

CDR3: CASLKWDLYTGELFF
DNA: TGTGCCAGTCTTAAATGGGACTTATACACCGGGGAGCTGTTTTTT
size: .
J: TRBJ2-2
length: 15
V: TRBV19
D: .

CDR3: CASIQARGGQPQHF
DNA: TGTGCCAGCATTCAGGCTCGGGGGGGTCAGCCCCAGCATTTT
size: .
J: TRBJ1-5
length: 14
V: TRBV27
D: .

CDR3: CASSLLGAGRTRWSSYEQYF
DNA: TGTGCCAGCAGTTTATTGGGCGCCGGGAGGACTCGTTGGAGCTCCTACGAGCAGTACTTC
size: .
J: TRBJ2-7
length: 20
V: TRBV28
D: TRBD2

CDR3: CASSIANLGLYNEQFF
DNA: TGTGCCAGTAGTATAGCTAACCTGGGGCTCTACAATGAGCAGTTCTTC
size: .
J: TRBJ2-1
length: 16
V: TRBV19
D: .

CDR3: CASSPYPGLVADTQYF
DNA: TGTGCCAGCAGCCCCTACCCGGGACTAGTTGCAGATACGCAGTATTTT
size: .
J: TRBJ2-3
length: 16
V: TRBV7-9
D: TRBD2

CDR3: CASSLETRREKLFF
DNA: TGTGCCAGCAGCCTCGAGACTCGGCGGGAAAAACTGTTTTTT
size: .
J: TRBJ1-4
length: 14
V: TRBV3-1/TRBV3-2
D: .

CDR3: CASRLAFSTDTQYF
DNA: TGTGCCAGCAGACTAGCGTTTAGCACAGATACGCAGTATTTT
size: .
J: TRBJ2-3
length: 14
V: TRBV19
D: TRBD2

CDR3: CASSFPPYAGLAHHLGTDTQYF
DNA: TGTGCCAGCAGTTTTCCACCCTATGCTGGACTAGCTCACCATCTTGGCACAGATACGCAGTATTTT
size: .
J: TRBJ2-3
length: 22
V: TRBV28
D: TRBD2

CDR3: CASSVRDRSYEQYF
DNA: TGCGCCAGCAGCGTCCGGGACAGATCCTACGAGCAGTACTTC
size: .
J: TRBJ2-7
length: 14
V: TRBV5-1
D: TRBD1

CDR3: CASSQGQGLGEQFF
DNA: TGTGCCAGCAGCCAGGGACAGGGCCTGGGTGAGCAGTTCTTC
size: .
J: TRBJ2-1
length: 14
V: TRBV3-1/TRBV3-2
D: TRBD1

CDR3: CATSDLDRGPETQYF
DNA: TGTGCCACCAGTGACCTAGACAGGGGTCCAGAGACCCAGTACTTC
size: .
J: TRBJ2-5
length: 15
V: TRBV24-1
D: TRBD1

CDR3: CASSFQGYSYNEQFF
DNA: TGTGCCAGCAGCTTTCAGGGGTATAGCTACAATGAGCAGTTCTTC
size: .
J: TRBJ2-1
length: 15
V: TRBV5-8
D: .

CDR3: CASSPQGGKNIQYF
DNA: TGTGCCAGCTCACCCCAGGGAGGCAAAAACATTCAGTACTTC
size: .
J: TRBJ2-4
length: 14
V: TRBV18
D: .

CDR3: CASSWLNTEAFF
DNA: TGTGCCAGCAGCTGGCTGAACACTGAAGCTTTCTTT
size: .
J: TRBJ1-1
length: 12
V: TRBV7-9
D: .

CDR3: CASRHLAGGSTDTQYF
DNA: TGTGCCAGCAGACATCTAGCGGGTGGAAGCACAGATACGCAGTATTTT
size: .
J: TRBJ2-3
length: 16
V: TRBV3-1/TRBV3-2
D: TRBD2

CDR3: CASSQGRDLEQYF
DNA: TGTGCCAGCAGCCAAGGTCGGGACTTAGAGCAGTACTTC
size: once
J: TRBJ2-7
length: 13
V: TRBV3-1/TRBV3-2
D: .

CDR3: CSVESPSGRAQYF
DNA: TGCAGCGTTGAAAGCCCTAGCGGGAGGGCCCAGTACTTC
size: .
J: TRBJ2-5
length: 13
V: TRBV29-1
D: TRBD2

CDR3: CATSRGVQGWSLEETQYF
DNA: TGTGCCACCAGCAGAGGGGTCCAGGGTTGGAGTTTGGAAGAGACCCAGTACTTC
size: .
J: TRBJ2-5
length: 18
V: TRBV15
D: .

CDR3: CASSLDNGEETQYF
DNA: TGCGCCAGCAGCTTGGATAACGGGGAAGAGACCCAGTACTTC
size: .
J: TRBJ2-5
length: 14
V: TRBV5-1
D: .

CDR3: CASSPGLLIGTGELFF
DNA: TGTGCCAGCAGTCCAGGACTATTAATCGGCACCGGGGAGCTGTTTTTT
size: .
J: TRBJ2-2
length: 16
V: TRBV28
D: .

CDR3: CASSTGQGTEAFF
DNA: TGTGCCAGTAGCACGGGACAGGGTACTGAAGCTTTCTTT
size: .
J: TRBJ1-1
length: 13
V: TRBV19
D: TRBD1

CDR3: CASSPPNSKLRNIQYF
DNA: TGTGCCAGCAGCCCGCCCAACTCCAAGCTACGGAACATTCAGTACTTC
size: once
J: TRBJ2-4
length: 16
V: TRBV7-2
D: .

CDR3: CASSLGRAGELFF
DNA: TGTGCCAGCAGTTTGGGCAGGGCCGGGGAGCTGTTTTTT
size: .
J: TRBJ2-2
length: 13
V: TRBV12-3/TRBV12-4
D: .

CDR3: CATSPGGLAGAGELFF
DNA: TGCGCCACCTCTCCTGGGGGACTAGCGGGAGCCGGGGAGCTGTTTTTT
size: .
J: TRBJ2-2
length: 16
V: TRBV10-2
D: TRBD2

CDR3: CASSHRPAGDSYEQYF
DNA: TGCGCCAGCAGCCATCGACCCGCGGGAGATAGTTACGAGCAGTACTTC
size: .
J: TRBJ2-7
length: 16
V: TRBV4-1
D: TRBD2

CDR3: CASTLLGGGTGELFF
DNA: TGTGCCAGCACCCTTTTGGGGGGGGGAACCGGGGAGCTGTTTTTT
size: .
J: TRBJ2-2
length: 15
V: TRBV6-5
D: TRBD2

CDR3: CSVDPTGGYGYTF
DNA: TGCAGCGTTGACCCGACAGGGGGCTATGGCTACACCTTC
size: .
J: TRBJ1-2
length: 13
V: TRBV29-1
D: TRBD1

CDR3: CASSFEGTIYF
DNA: TGTGCCAGCAGCTTTGAGGGCACCATATATTTT
size: .
J: TRBJ1-3
length: 11
V: TRBV7-9
D: .

CDR3: CASSGTLLQPQHF
DNA: TGTGCCAGCAGCGGGACACTTTTACAGCCCCAGCATTTT
size: .
J: TRBJ1-5
length: 13
V: TRBV7-9
D: .

CDR3: CASSQEGSIDTQYF
DNA: TGCGCCAGCAGCCAAGAGGGAAGCATAGATACGCAGTATTTT
size: .
J: TRBJ2-3
length: 14
V: TRBV5-1
D: .

CDR3: CASSVALADTQYF
DNA: TGTGCCAGCAGCGTAGCGTTAGCAGATACGCAGTATTTT
size: once
J: TRBJ2-3
length: 13
V: TRBV9
D: .

CDR3: CAWSSLGGHQNQPQHF
DNA: TGTGCCTGGAGTTCCCTCGGGGGGCATCAAAATCAGCCCCAGCATTTT
size: .
J: TRBJ1-5
length: 16
V: TRBV30
D: .

CDR3: CASSLSRDRRNYGYTF
DNA: TGTGCCAGCAGTTTATCCCGGGACAGACGAAACTATGGCTACACCTTC
size: .
J: TRBJ1-2
length: 16
V: TRBV27
D: TRBD1

CDR3: CASKGTDTGNTIYF
DNA: TGTGCCAGCAAGGGGACAGACACTGGAAACACCATATATTTT
size: .
J: TRBJ1-3
length: 14
V: TRBV2
D: TRBD1

CDR3: CASSATGGYGNTIYF
DNA: TGTGCCAGCAGTGCCACAGGGGGTTATGGAAACACCATATATTTT
size: many
J: TRBJ1-3
length: 15
V: TRBV28
D: TRBD1